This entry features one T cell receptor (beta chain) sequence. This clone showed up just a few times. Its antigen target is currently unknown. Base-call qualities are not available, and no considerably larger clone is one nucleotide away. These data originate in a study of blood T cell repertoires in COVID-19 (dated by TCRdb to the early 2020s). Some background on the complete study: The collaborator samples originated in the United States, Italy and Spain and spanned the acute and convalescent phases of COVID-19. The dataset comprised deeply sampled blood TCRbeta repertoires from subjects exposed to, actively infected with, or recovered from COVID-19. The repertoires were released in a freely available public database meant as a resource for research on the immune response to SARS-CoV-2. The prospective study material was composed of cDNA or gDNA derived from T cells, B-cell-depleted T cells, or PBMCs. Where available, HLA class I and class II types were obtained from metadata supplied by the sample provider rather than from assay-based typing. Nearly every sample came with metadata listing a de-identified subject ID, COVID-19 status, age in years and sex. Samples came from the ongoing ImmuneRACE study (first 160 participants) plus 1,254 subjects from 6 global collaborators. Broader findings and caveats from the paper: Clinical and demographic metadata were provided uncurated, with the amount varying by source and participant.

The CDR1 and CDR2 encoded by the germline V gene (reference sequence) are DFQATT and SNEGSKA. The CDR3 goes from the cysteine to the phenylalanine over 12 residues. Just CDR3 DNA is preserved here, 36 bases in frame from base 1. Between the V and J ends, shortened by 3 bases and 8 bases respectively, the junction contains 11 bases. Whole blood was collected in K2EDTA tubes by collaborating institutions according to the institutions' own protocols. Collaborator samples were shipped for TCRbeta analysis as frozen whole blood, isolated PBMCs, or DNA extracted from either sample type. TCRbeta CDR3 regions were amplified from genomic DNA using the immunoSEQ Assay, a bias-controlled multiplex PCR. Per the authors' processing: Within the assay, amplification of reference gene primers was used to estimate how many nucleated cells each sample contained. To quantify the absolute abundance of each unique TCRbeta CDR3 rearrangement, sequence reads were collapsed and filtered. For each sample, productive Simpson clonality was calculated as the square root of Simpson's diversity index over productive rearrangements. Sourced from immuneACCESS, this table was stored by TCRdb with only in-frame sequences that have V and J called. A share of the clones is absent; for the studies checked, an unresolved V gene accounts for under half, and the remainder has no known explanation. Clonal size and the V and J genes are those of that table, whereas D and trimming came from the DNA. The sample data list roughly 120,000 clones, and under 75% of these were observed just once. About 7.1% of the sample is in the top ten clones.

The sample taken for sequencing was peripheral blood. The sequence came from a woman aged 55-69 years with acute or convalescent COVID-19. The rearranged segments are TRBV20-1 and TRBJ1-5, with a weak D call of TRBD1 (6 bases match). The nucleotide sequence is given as TGCAGTGCTAGTTTAGGGGGAGAGCCCCAGCATTTT. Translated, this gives CSASLGGEPQHF.